The sequence of this T cell receptor beta chain was determined in a study of human T cells and chemical hapten exposure. The wider study: Patch tests applied 0.01% DPC to the upper back and were scored after 6 days. Mainly, slight library volume differences in the pool made TCR yields vary.

Germline loops: CDR1 MNHNY, CDR2 SVGAGI (reference sequence). The germline V and J ends were trimmed by 8 bases and 7 bases, with 8 bases remaining between them. This CDR3 region has 10 residues. The table lists this clonotype with many counts. TCRdb re-analysed the RACE reads in MiXCR, keeping a single row per CDR3 protein. The data hold 350,000 to 400,000 distinct CDR3 sequences, with 4% to 6% observed a single time. The time point: pre-sensitization, week 0. The treatment here: therapeutic diphenylcyclopropenone sensitization with weekly scalp DPC. The sample here was whole blood, taken in connection with sensitization to the hapten diphenylcyclopropenone (DPC). The sequence came from a woman aged 45-59 years with alopecia areata. Some clones in this sample may be carry-over from other donors' samples. This chain links TRBV6-6 with TRBJ1-1, with unresolved D. The CDR3 bases are TGTGCCAGCGCTTCCGGTGAAGCTTTCTTT. Encoded protein: CASASGEAFF.